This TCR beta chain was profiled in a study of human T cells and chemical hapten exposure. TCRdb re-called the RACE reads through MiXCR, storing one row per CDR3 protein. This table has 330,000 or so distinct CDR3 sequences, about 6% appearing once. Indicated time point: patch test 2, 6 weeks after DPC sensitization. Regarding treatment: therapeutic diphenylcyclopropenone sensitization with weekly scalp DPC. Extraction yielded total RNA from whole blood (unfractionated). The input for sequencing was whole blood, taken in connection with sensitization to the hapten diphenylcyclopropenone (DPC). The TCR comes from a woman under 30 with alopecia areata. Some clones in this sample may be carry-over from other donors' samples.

The CDR3 bases are TGTGCCAGCAGCCTTACTCAGGGGTCATGGTACTTC. This translates into CASSLTQGSWYF. This chain connects TRBV6-6 to TRBJ2-5; a possible D gene is TRBD1 (6 bases). The CDR3 contains 12 residues. Trimming took off 6 bases at V and 13 bases at J, with 18 bases between the two ends. From germline, CDR1 is MNHNY and CDR2 SVGAGI (reference sequence).